This T cell receptor (beta chain) was found in a study of blood T cell repertoires in COVID-19. Study context: Sources were T cells, B-cell-depleted T cells, or PBMCs; the material itself was cDNA or gDNA.

TCRdb keeps only in-frame clones here, not all; method: immunoSEQ multiplex PCR. Here the sample spans approximately 300,000 clones, over 75% being singletons. Trimming removed 10 bases from V and 8 bases from J, with 12 bases in between. CDR1 and CDR2 from the germline V gene are MDHEN and SYDVKM. CDR3 size: 11 residues. This TCR came from a woman under 40 with COVID-19, enrolled during active disease. Sequenced material: peripheral blood. The chain employs TRBV28 and TRBJ2-4, with D uncertain. This chain's CDR3 is CATTSLDIQYF. The CDR3 DNA reads as TGTGCCACTACCTCCCTGGACATTCAGTACTTC.